The 5 T cell receptor beta chains presented below share a single source sample, sequenced in a study of T cells in Graves' hyperthyroidism and ophthalmopathy. Amplification targeted TCR beta CDR3 regions from RNA transcripts. First-round RT-PCR targeting the TCR CDR3 was performed with the HTBI primer set. TCRdb analysed the multiplex PCR reads with MiXCR anew, one entry per CDR3 protein. Of about 690,000 distinct CDR3 sequences detected, 17% appear once; the ten largest clones hold 15% to 17%. Specimen: blood. The receptors originated from a man aged 45-65 years with Graves' hyperthyroidism.

This clonotype came up many times. This chain uses TRBV12-3 or TRBV12-4 with TRBJ2-7; tentatively, D is TRBD1 (5 bases). V lost 5 bases, J lost 4 bases, and 12 bases lay in between. This CDR3 is built from 13 residues. In DNA, the CDR3 is TGTGCCAGCAGTGAACAGGTTGAGTACGAGCAGTACTTC. Translating it yields CASSEQVEYEQYF.

This clonotype was seen a handful of times. The junction shows a germline mismatch at one end, possibly a read error. This rearrangement joins TRBV2 to TRBJ2-1; the match to TRBD2 covers 14 bases. The CDR3 is 15 amino acids. The germline V gene has CDR1 SNHLY and CDR2 FYNNEI. The CDR3 DNA is TGTACCAGCAGGGGACTAGCGGGAGTAGGCAATGAGCAGTTCTTC. This encodes CTSRGLAGVGNEQFF.

This clonotype was picked up a small number of times. The chain combines TRBV9 with TRBJ1-1, with a tentative D call TRBD1 (6 bases). Germline V gene data show CDR1 as SGDLS and CDR2 as YYNGEE. Trimming pared 7 bases from V and 3 bases from J, leaving 16 bases between. This CDR3 region has 14 residues. CDR3 bases: TGTGCCAGCCAAGACGAGGGGGGGTACACTGAAGCTTTCTTT. This codes for CASQDEGGYTEAFF.

This clonotype was seen at least ten times. V gene TRBV28 combines with J gene TRBJ2-7; TRBD2 might be the D (5 bases). The CDR3 runs 15 residues. V dropped 3 bases and J dropped 6 bases, with 18 bases sitting between them. CDR1 is MDHEN, CDR2 SYDVKM, per germline. CDR3 DNA: TGTGCCAGCAGTTTCACCGGGATCAGAATGGGCGAGCAGTACTTC. Translating gives CASSFTGIRMGEQYF.

This clonotype was observed a handful of times. The conserved closing phenylalanine or tryptophan is absent in this CDR3, likely reflecting a read error. This chain links TRBV5-1 with TRBJ1-2; D is unclear. Trimming stripped 4 bases from V and 2 bases from J, with 21 bases between. The CDR3 length is 17 residues. The germline V gene has CDR1 SGHRS and CDR2 YFSETQ. The CDR3 loop reads CASSTESSEGVNYGYTS. CDR3 in DNA: TGCGCCAGCAGCACGGAGAGCTCCGAGGGAGTGAACTATGGCTACACCTCC.